This T cell receptor (beta chain) was profiled in a study of blood T cells in healthy people across ages. About this clonotype itself: Antigen: not known.

General study findings and limits: Those diversity estimates obtained from one million T cells were thought to be underestimates.

The use of a sample-barcoded 5' primer and a J-beta primer mix characterized a second PCR of roughly 7 to 11 cycles. TCRdb re-called the 5' RACE reads through MiXCR, storing one row per CDR3 protein. The data show about 830,000 distinct CDR3 sequences, around 62% seen once. The TCR sequence derives from a man younger than 40 in good health. Sample: blood.

The CDR3: CASSPGDSYSYEQYF. In DNA form, the CDR3 reads TGTGCCAGCAGCCCGGGGGACAGTTACTCCTACGAGCAGTACTTC. This chain links TRBV7-9 with TRBJ2-7; possibly TRBD1 for D (7 bases). V lost 5 bases and J 0 bases, leaving 14 bases between the germline ends. CDR1 SEHNR and CDR2 FQNEAQ come from the germline V gene (reference sequence). CDR3 size: 15 residues.